Presented here are 8 T cell receptor beta chains from one specimen sequenced in a study of shared clonotypes between healthy human individuals. Data came from immunoSEQ multiplex PCR; TCRdb stores just in-frame clones and leaves some out. Of 2 million to 2.5 million clones in the sample, more than 80% were seen once. The sequenced sample consisted of naive CD4+ T cells from PBMCs. The subset is: CD45RA+ positively selected. The receptors were sampled from a young man in good health. Some clones in this sample may be carry-over from other donors' samples.

The table lists this clone with a count of one. This chain joins TRBV28 and TRBJ2-6; either TRBD1 or TRBD2 may supply D (5 bases each). This CDR3 region has 17 residues. Germline CDR1 and CDR2: MDHEN and SYDVKM. V lost 3 bases and J lost 0, with 12 bases in between. CDR3 sequence reads: CASSFRDGRSGANVLTF. DNA of the CDR3: TGTGCCAGCAGTTTCCGGGACGGCCGCTCTGGGGCCAACGTCCTGACTTTC.

J is TRBJ1-2 and V is TRBV6-1; D perhaps matches TRBD1 (5 bases). Trimming removed 3 bases at V and 8 bases at J, with 16 bases between. The CDR3 runs to 14 residues. Per germline, CDR1 MNHNS and CDR2 SASEGT. CDR3 residues: CASSEAGRDEGYTF. The CDR3 region has the DNA TGTGCCAGCAGTGAGGCAGGGAGGGACGAGGGCTACACCTTC.

The chain uses TRBV6-1 and TRBJ2-7; D unclear. There are 13 residues in the CDR3. Trimming shortened V by 10 bases and J by 3 bases, and 16 bases separated the two germline ends. CDR1 and CDR2 from the germline V gene are MNHNS and SASEGT. CDR3 coding DNA: TGTGCCACCCTAACAGAGTCAAGCTACGAGCAGTACTTC. Translated: CATLTESSYEQYF.

In the case of this clone: The identical CDR3 is also encoded by other nucleotide sequences in the sample. J is TRBJ1-3 and V is TRBV18, with 7 positions matching TRBD1. CDR3 length: 15 amino acids. Per germline, CDR1 KGHSH and CDR2 LQKENI. After removal of 6 bases from V and 0 bases from J, the junction contained 5 bases not matched to a gene. The CDR3 reads CASSPTGSSGNTIYF. CDR3 DNA sequence: TGTGCCAGCTCGCCGACAGGGAGCTCTGGAAACACCATATATTTT.

This sequence joins TRBV5-1 and TRBJ1-2; unclear D gene. The germline gives CDR1 SGHRS, CDR2 YFSETQ. The CDR3 is 15 residues long. V gave up 0 bases and J gave up 5 bases, with 14 bases separating them. CDR3 bases: TGCGCCAGCAGCTTGGGGTTAAGCTCCCCTTATGGCTACACCTTC. This gives the protein CASSLGLSSPYGYTF.

V and J are TRBV19 and TRBJ1-4; no clear D gene. From germline, CDR1 is LNHDA and CDR2 SQIVND (reference sequence). V lost 7 bases, J lost 4 bases, and 16 bases lay in between. CDR3 length: 15 amino acids. CDR3: CASNMADALNEKLFF. CDR3 DNA sequence: TGTGCCAGTAATATGGCGGATGCCCTTAATGAAAAACTGTTTTTT.

CDR3 residues: CASSLARQQETQYF. The CDR3 coding sequence is TGTGCCAGCAGCTTAGCGCGGCAACAAGAGACCCAGTACTTC. The chain links TRBV7-2 to TRBJ2-5; no firm D call. The V and J ends lost 0 bases and 2 bases respectively, with 7 bases between them. The CDR3 runs 14 residues. Germline V gives CDR1 SGHTA, CDR2 FQGNSA.

On this clone: Different DNA sequences within this sample yield the same CDR3. The J gene is TRBJ1-2, the V gene TRBV5-1; weak D call: TRBD1 (6 bases). Germline loops: CDR1 SGHRS, CDR2 YFSETQ. Trimming took off 0 bases at V and 6 bases at J, with 12 bases between the two ends. The CDR3 covers 14 residues. CDR3 DNA: TGCGCCAGCAGCTTGGTTGCAGGGGATCATGGCTACACCTTC. Its protein is CASSLVAGDHGYTF.